A selection of T cell receptor beta chains follows, all from one sample in a study of identifying expanded T cells in peripheral blood. Measured with immunoSEQ multiplex PCR; TCRdb has only the in-frame clones, and not every one. In the table there are approximately 130,000 clones, roughly 90% of which are singletons. The sequencing sample was made of blood. These receptors were taken from a person aged 18 to 69 in good health. The CDR3 runs from the conserved cysteine through the conserved F or W. D genes are given only for firm matches. Clone sizes are given selectively: once, few, many, or a class where the clone is expanded.

abundance	d_gene	j_gene	v_gene	len	CDR3nt	CDR3aa
-	-	TRBJ2-1	TRBV6-1	18	TGTGCCAGCAGTGTCAACCAGCTAGGGGGGTCGACCTACAATGAGCAGTTCTTC	CASSVNQLGGSTYNEQFF
-	-	TRBJ2-1	TRBV7-3	13	TGTGCCAGCAGCCAAAACAGGGTTGGTGAGCAGTTCTTC	CASSQNRVGEQFF
-	TRBD1	TRBJ1-1	TRBV18	14	TGTGCCAGCTCGGACAGGGGTATGAACACTGAAGCTTTCTTT	CASSDRGMNTEAFF
-	TRBD2	TRBJ2-2	TRBV4-2	17	TGTGCCAGCAGCCCGTTGGGACTAGCGGGGGCGAGCGGGGAGCTGTTTTTT	CASSPLGLAGASGELFF
-	-	TRBJ1-4	TRBV27	15	TGTGCCAGCAGCCAAAGTAGGGTCATAAATGAAAAACTGTTTTTT	CASSQSRVINEKLFF
-	-	TRBJ2-1	TRBV6-1	17	TGTGCCAGCAGTGAAAGGAACAACCCCAGCTCCTACAATGAGCAGTTCTTC	CASSERNNPSSYNEQFF
few	-	TRBJ1-1	TRBV7-9	14	TGTGCCAGCAGCTCCGACGGCGTGGGGACTGAAGCTTTCTTT	CASSSDGVGTEAFF
-	TRBD2	TRBJ2-7	TRBV29-1	13	TGCAGCGTGGGGACTAGCGGACCCTACGAGCAGTACTTC	CSVGTSGPYEQYF
-	-	TRBJ1-1	TRBV19	12	TGTGCCAGTACCGAGGGGCGGACTGAAGCTTTCTTT	CASTEGRTEAFF
-	-	TRBJ2-7	TRBV6-6	13	TGTGCCAGCAGTTACTACGGAACCTACGAGCAGTACTTC	CASSYYGTYEQYF
-	TRBD2	TRBJ2-1	TRBV11-3	14	TGTGCCAGCAGCTTAGAACTAGCGGACAATGAGCAGTTCTTC	CASSLELADNEQFF
-	-	TRBJ2-1	TRBV7-6	15	TGTGCCAGCAGCCCCAACCCTGGTTCCTACAATGAGCAGTTCTTC	CASSPNPGSYNEQFF
-	TRBD1	TRBJ1-5	TRBV6-1	14	TGTGCCAGCAGTGACCGCCAGGGGGGTCAGCCCCAGCATTTT	CASSDRQGGQPQHF
-	-	TRBJ1-1	TRBV5-1	14	TGCGCCAGCAGCCCACAGGCCACGAACACTGAAGCTTTCTTT	CASSPQATNTEAFF
-	TRBD2	TRBJ2-7	TRBV7-3	16	TGTGCCAGCAGCGCGGGACTAGCGGGAGCTTCCTACGAGCAGTACTTC	CASSAGLAGASYEQYF
-	-	TRBJ2-3	TRBV5-1	16	TGCGCCAGCAGCTTGTCATTAACGGGTAGCACAGATACGCAGTATTTT	CASSLSLTGSTDTQYF
-	-	TRBJ2-5	TRBV5-1	14	TGCGCCAGCACCCCCGAGGGGGGGGGAGAGACCCAGTACTTC	CASTPEGGGETQYF
-	-	TRBJ1-4	TRBV5-1	14	TGCGCCAGCAGCGCAGGACAAAACCGTGAAAAACTGTTTTTT	CASSAGQNREKLFF
-	TRBD1	TRBJ1-1	TRBV19	14	TGTGCCAGTAGTCCGCGGACAGGGGTCACTGAAGCTTTCTTT	CASSPRTGVTEAFF
-	TRBD2	TRBJ2-5	TRBV9	15	TGTGCCAGCAGCTTCGGCGGGGGGGCCCTAGAGACCCAGTACTTC	CASSFGGGALETQYF
-	TRBD2	TRBJ2-3	TRBV7-9	16	TGTGCCAGCAGCTTAGGGACTAGCGGATACACAGATACGCAGTATTTT	CASSLGTSGYTDTQYF
-	-	TRBJ2-3	TRBV5-4	15	TGTGCCAGCAGCTTATCATCACTGCGAACAGATACGCAGTATTTT	CASSLSSLRTDTQYF
once	-	TRBJ1-1	TRBV7-2	13	TGTGCCAGCAGCCCCTACCTGAGAACTGAAGCTTTCTTT	CASSPYLRTEAFF
-	TRBD1	TRBJ2-7	TRBV14	13	TGTGCCAGCAGCCACAGGGGGTTCTACGAGCAGTACTTC	CASSHRGFYEQYF